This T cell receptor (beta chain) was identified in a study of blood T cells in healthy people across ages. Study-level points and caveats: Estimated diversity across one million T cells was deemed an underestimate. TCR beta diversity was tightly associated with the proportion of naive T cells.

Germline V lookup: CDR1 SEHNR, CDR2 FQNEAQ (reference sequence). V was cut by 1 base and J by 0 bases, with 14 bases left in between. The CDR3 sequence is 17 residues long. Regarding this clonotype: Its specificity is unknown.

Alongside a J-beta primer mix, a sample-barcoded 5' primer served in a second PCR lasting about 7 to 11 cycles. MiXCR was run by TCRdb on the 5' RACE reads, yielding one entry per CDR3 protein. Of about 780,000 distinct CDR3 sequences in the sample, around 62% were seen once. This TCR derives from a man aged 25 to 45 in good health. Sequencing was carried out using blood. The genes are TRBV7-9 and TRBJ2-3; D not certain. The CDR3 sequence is CASSLGGGVGSTDTQYF. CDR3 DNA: TGTGCCAGCAGCTTAGGAGGCGGAGTCGGTAGCACAGATACGCAGTATTTT. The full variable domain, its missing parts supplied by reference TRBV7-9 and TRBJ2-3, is DTGVSQNPRHKITKRGQNVTFRCDPISEHNRLYWYRQTLGQGPEFLTYFQNEAQLEKSRLLSDRFSAERPKGSFSTLEIQRTEQGDSAMYLCASSLGGGVGSTDTQYFGPGTRLTVL.